Presented here are 19 T cell receptor beta chains from one specimen sequenced in a study of blood T cell repertoires in COVID-19 (dated by TCRdb to about 2020). Library preparation was by the immunoSEQ multiplex PCR assay. Sourced from immuneACCESS, this table was stored by TCRdb with only in-frame sequences that have V and J called. A share of the clones is absent; for the studies checked, an unresolved V gene accounts for under half, and the remainder has no known explanation. This sample gives 150,000 to 200,000 clones in total; 80% of them show up just once. 6% to 7.5% of the sample is in the top ten clones. The sample was peripheral blood. The source of these receptors is a man in his 70s with active or convalescent COVID-19.

The J gene is TRBJ1-3, the V gene TRBV19; 7 bases map to TRBD1. The CDR3 has 18 amino acids. Germline V gene lookup returns CDR1 LNHDA and CDR2 SQIVND (reference sequence). Trimming removed 9 bases from V and 2 bases from J; junction bases left unmatched: 19. The CDR3 bases are TGTGCCAGCAGCCCAATCTTTACAGGGGATAAGGCTGGAAACACCATATATTTT. Amino acid sequence: CASSPIFTGDKAGNTIYF.

This sequence joins TRBV7-9 and TRBJ2-7, with TRBD2 identical over 12 bases. The CDR3 runs to 15 residues. CDR1 SEHNR and CDR2 FQNEAQ come from the germline V gene (reference sequence). Trimming cost V 5 bases and J 12 bases; bases outside gene matches: 14. The CDR3 region is CASSPTPLAGGPSYF. DNA of the CDR3: TGTGCCAGCAGCCCTACACCTCTAGCGGGAGGGCCATCGTACTTC.

This rearrangement joins TRBV2 to TRBJ2-7; D might be TRBD1 (6 bases). CDR1 and CDR2 from the germline V gene are SNHLY and FYNNEI. This CDR3 region has 14 residues. V was trimmed by 3 bases and J by 3 bases, leaving 12 bases between them. CDR3 DNA sequence: TGTGCCAGCAGTGATGGACAGATTAACTACGAGCAGTACTTC. Amino acids: CASSDGQINYEQYF.

This chain connects TRBV29-1 to TRBJ1-1; TRBD1 matches 7 bases. This CDR3 region has 15 residues. The V gene's germline CDR1 is SQVTM and CDR2 ANQGSEA. Trimming took 4 bases from V and 3 from J; bases not matched to a gene: 11. CDR3 sequence reads: CSVGAIGRGDTEAFF. The CDR3 DNA follows: TGCAGCGTTGGTGCGATAGGCAGGGGGGACACTGAAGCTTTCTTT.

This clone appeared once. This chain links TRBV9 with TRBJ2-7; 11 bases are a match to TRBD2. CDR3 length: 15 amino acids. Germline V gene sequence: CDR1 SGDLS, CDR2 YYNGEE. V was clipped by 1 base and J by 2 bases; unmatched bases: 2. The CDR3 reads CASSVTSGSTYEQYF. The CDR3 coding sequence is TGTGCCAGCAGCGTAACTAGCGGGAGCACCTACGAGCAGTACTTC.

This chain joins TRBV14 and TRBJ2-5, with TRBD2 matching over 12 bases. The CDR3 totals 15 residues. The germline V gene has CDR1 SGHDN and CDR2 FVKESK. The junction had 3 bases not matched to a gene; V was cut back by 4 bases and J by 3 bases. The CDR3 here is CASSPLAGGKETQYF. The DNA for the CDR3 is TGTGCCAGCAGCCCGCTAGCGGGAGGGAAAGAGACCCAGTACTTC.

The chain has TRBV29-1 and TRBJ2-5; TRBD2 matches at 14 bases. The CDR3 spans 17 residues. The V gene end was trimmed by 4 bases and the J gene end by 5 bases; junction bases not matched to a gene: 12. The germline V gene encodes CDR1 SQVTM and CDR2 ANQGSEA. The CDR3 spells CSVGPTSGGAIRETQYF. CDR3 in DNA: TGCAGCGTTGGACCGACTAGCGGGGGGGCGATTCGTGAGACCCAGTACTTC.

This chain joins TRBV3-1 (or the pseudogene TRBV3-2) and TRBJ2-3; 16 bases are shared with TRBD2. Trimming took 4 bases from V and 3 from J; bases not matched to a gene: 4. CDR3 length: 17 residues. Germline V lookup: CDR1 LGHDT, CDR2 YNNKEL (reference sequence). DNA for the CDR3: TGTGCCAGCAGCCCGGGACTAGCGGGGGGGCGGACAGATACGCAGTATTTT. Translation: CASSPGLAGGRTDTQYF.

The V call is TRBV7-8, the J call TRBJ2-5, with TRBD2 matching 7 bases. CDR1 and CDR2 from the germline V gene are SGHVS and FQNEAQ. Losses at the gene ends were 0 bases for V and 5 bases for J; bases not matched to a gene: 21. There are 20 residues in the CDR3. In DNA form, the CDR3 reads TGTGCCAGCAGCTTAGCGGGGGGGGAACTAGCCTCGCGTTATCTGGAGACCCAGTACTTC. Its translation: CASSLAGGELASRYLETQYF.

This chain joins TRBV21-1 and TRBJ2-1; TRBD1 is taken as the D call from the table, unchecked against the DNA. TRBV21-1 counts as a pseudogene. The CDR3 length is 13 residues. The CDR3 nucleotides are TGTGCCAGCACCAGAGACAGGGGGCGGGGGCAGTTCTTC. Translated: CASTRDRGRGQFF.

The CDR3 region is CASSIDRGGLYGYTF. CDR3 DNA: TGTGCCAGTAGTATAGATCGAGGGGGATTGTATGGCTACACCTTC. V and J are TRBV19 and TRBJ1-2; tentatively, D is TRBD1 (6 bases). Germline assignment: CDR1 LNHDA and CDR2 SQIVND (reference sequence). The CDR3 runs 15 residues. The V end was cut by 0 bases, the J end by 5 bases, with 13 bases between.

The rearrangement joins TRBV6-5 to TRBJ1-2, with 9 bases that match TRBD1. With 0 bases clipped from V and 12 bases from J, the junction kept 8 bases outside the gene matches. Looked up from germline, CDR1 is MNHEY and CDR2 is SVGAGI. CDR3 size: 14 residues. The CDR3 bases are TGTGCCAGCAGTTACTCCAGGACAGGGGATTGGAACACCTTC. This sequence encodes CASSYSRTGDWNTF.

The chain carries TRBV19 and TRBJ2-1; the match to TRBD2 covers 7 bases. V lost 0 bases and J lost 5; bases outside the gene matches: 7. This CDR3 spans 16 amino acids. Looked up from germline, CDR1 is LNHDA and CDR2 is SQIVND (reference sequence). The chain's CDR3 is CASSIDLPGRDNEQFF. The CDR3 DNA reads TGTGCCAGTAGTATAGATTTGCCAGGGAGGGACAATGAGCAGTTCTTC. Variable domain in full (rest from reference TRBV19 and TRBJ2-1): DGGITQSPKYLFRKEGQNVTLSCEQNLNHDAMYWYRQDPGQGLRLIYYSQIVNDFQKGDIAEGYSVSREKKESFPLTVTSAQKNPTAFYLCASSIDLPGRDNEQFFGPGTRLTVL.

This clone was seen just once. The genes are TRBV2 and TRBJ1-1; tentatively, D is TRBD1 (6 bases). The CDR3 runs to 15 residues. V shed 0 bases and J shed 6 bases, with 14 bases lying between them. Per the germline V gene, CDR1 is SNHLY and CDR2 is FYNNEI. The CDR3 loop is CASSEARGAGAEAFF. DNA for the CDR3: TGTGCCAGCAGTGAAGCGCGGGGGGCTGGAGCTGAAGCTTTCTTT.

This chain uses TRBV7-2 with TRBJ1-1; a weak D match, TRBD1 (5 bases). V lost 0 bases to trimming and J lost 4 bases, with 12 bases between them. The CDR3 is made up of 15 amino acids. Germline CDR1 is SGHTA and CDR2 is FQGNSA. The DNA for the CDR3 is TGTGCCAGCAGCTTAGCGGTCGGGGGGAGCACTGAAGCTTTCTTT. It translates to CASSLAVGGSTEAFF.

This clone was seen once. This chain connects TRBV18 to TRBJ2-5; 14 nucleotides align to TRBD2. V lost 5 bases and J lost 5; bases outside the gene matches: 7. Germline V CDR1 and CDR2: KGHSH, LQKENI. The CDR3 consists of 16 residues. The CDR3 DNA reads as TGTGCCAGCTCAAGACTAGCGGGAGGGCCTCTCGAGACCCAGTACTTC. It yields the protein CASSRLAGGPLETQYF.

The rearrangement links TRBV14 to TRBJ2-3, with TRBD2 matching over 12 bases. V lost 2 bases and J lost 2; bases outside the gene matches: 2. The CDR3 spans 16 residues. Germline CDR1 SGHDN, CDR2 FVKESK. The CDR3 region has the DNA TGTGCCAGCAGCCAACGGACTAGCGGGATCACAGATACGCAGTATTTT. Translation: CASSQRTSGITDTQYF.

CDR3 coding DNA: TGTGCCAGCAGGCCCCGAAGGGGGCCGGAACAGCCCCAGCATTTT. Its translation is CASRPRRGPEQPQHF. The chain employs TRBV6-5 and TRBJ1-5; 7 nucleotides line up with TRBD1. CDR3 size: 15 residues. Germline CDR1 MNHEY, CDR2 SVGAGI. V lost 6 bases to trimming and J lost 7 bases; unmatched junction nucleotides: 12.

This sequence joins TRBV7-2 and TRBJ2-3; 10 bases are shared with TRBD1. This CDR3 is built from 16 residues. Germline loops: CDR1 SGHTA, CDR2 FQGNSA. V lost 3 bases, J lost 3 bases, and 6 bases stayed unmatched. DNA of the CDR3: TGTGCCAGCAGCTTGGGGGACAGGGGCGAGACAGATACGCAGTATTTT. Amino acid sequence: CASSLGDRGETDTQYF.